This record covers a single T cell receptor beta chain. J was trimmed by 10 bases and V by 4 bases; bases with no gene match: 7. The CDR3 runs 14 residues. The V gene's germline CDR1 is SGHVS and CDR2 FQNEAQ. The sample is drawn from a study of blood T cell repertoires in COVID-19. In the authors' workflow: Nucleated cell counts were estimated from reference gene primer amplification. Data came from immunoSEQ multiplex PCR; TCRdb stores just in-frame clones and leaves some out. That table is the source of V, J and clone size, and D and trimming were worked out from the DNA. This table has 150,000 or so clones, around 84% appearing once. Seattle enrolled patients during active infection and tracked them longitudinally.

V usage is TRBV7-8 and J usage is TRBJ1-6, with 7 nucleotides matching TRBD1. This sequence originates from a man aged 55 to 70 with COVID-19, enrolled during active disease. Sequencing was performed on peripheral blood. The CDR3 DNA sequence: TGTGCCAGCAGCTCGACAGGGTTCGGGTCACCCCTCCACTTT. As protein: CASSSTGFGSPLHF.